Below, 21 T cell receptor beta chains from the same sample are listed, as sequenced in a study of shared clonotypes between healthy human individuals (TCRdb year 2020). The library was built by means of the immunoSEQ multiplex PCR assay. Here the immuneACCESS table is served through TCRdb, limited to in-frame sequences with V and J called. Missing clones are a known gap in these copies; in checked studies unresolved V genes cover under half, and the rest lacks a known reason. For this sample there are hundreds of thousands of clones; 74% appear just once. Of the sample, over 1.5% is held by the ten largest clones. The sequenced sample consisted of memory CD4+ T cells sorted from blood. Explained via the paper, the cell subset or site label denotes: CD45RA-negative fraction. These receptors were taken from a woman in her 30s in good health.

A note on this clone: This same CDR3 is encoded by further DNA sequences in the sample. This chain joins TRBV4-2 and TRBJ2-1, with D unclear. Germline V gene data show CDR1 as LGHNA and CDR2 as YNFKEQ. The CDR3 contains 12 residues. V lost 2 bases, J lost 5 bases, and 4 bases lay in between. The CDR3 is CASSQRDNEQFF. The CDR3 DNA reads as TGTGCCAGCAGCCAACGAGACAATGAGCAGTTCTTC.

The CDR3 nucleotides read TGTGCCATCAGTGAGCAGGACGGGGAAGCTTTCTTT. The encoded protein is CAISEQDGEAFF. V is TRBV10-3 and J is TRBJ1-1, with no clear D. Trimming removed 2 bases from V and 8 bases from J, with 9 bases in between. This CDR3 is built from 12 residues. The V gene's germline CDR1 is ENHRY and CDR2 SYGVKD.

This clone showed up just once. The rearrangement joins TRBV14 to TRBJ2-2, with 12 bases identical to TRBD2. There are 21 residues in the CDR3. Germline V CDR1 and CDR2: SGHDN, FVKESK. The junction had 20 bases not matched to a gene; V was cut back by 4 bases and J by 5 bases. CDR3 sequence reads: CASSLSLGLAGGPEDTGELFF. CDR3 bases: TGTGCCAGCAGCCTATCCTTGGGGCTAGCGGGAGGGCCGGAAGATACCGGGGAGCTGTTTTTT.

Regarding this clone: At one boundary the junction diverges from the germline segment, which might be a read error. J is TRBJ2-3 and V is TRBV6-5, with a possible D match to TRBD1 (5 bases). Germline V lookup: CDR1 MNHEY, CDR2 SVGAGI. This CDR3 has 13 amino acids. The DNA for the CDR3 is TGTGCCCGTCAAGCAGGGAACACAGATACGCGGTATTTT. Residues: CARQAGNTDTRYF.

This clone was detected many times. The J gene is TRBJ1-1, the V gene TRBV20-1; D is perhaps TRBD1 (5 bases). The germline V and J ends were trimmed by 6 bases and 5 bases, with 10 bases remaining between them. Germline CDR1 DFQATT, CDR2 SNEGSKA (reference sequence). The CDR3 has 11 residues. CDR3 DNA sequence: TGCAGTGCCAGCCGGGGGACTGAAGCTTTCTTT. Residues: CSASRGTEAFF.

The chain is built from TRBV15 and TRBJ2-7, with D possibly matching TRBD2 (5 bases). V lost 5 bases to trimming and J lost 2 bases, with 13 bases between them. This CDR3 has 14 residues. Per germline, CDR1 LNHNV and CDR2 YYDKDF (reference sequence). DNA of the CDR3: TGTGCCACCAGCTTCGGAACGGGGACCTACGAGCAGTACTTC. It specifies CATSFGTGTYEQYF.

The genes are TRBV28 and TRBJ2-3; 9 nucleotides line up with TRBD2. The CDR3 runs 15 residues. Per germline, CDR1 MDHEN and CDR2 SYDVKM. V gave up 10 bases and J gave up 4 bases; unmatched junction bases: 12. The CDR3: CATSRSGSPSDTQYF. The CDR3, as DNA: TGTGCCACAAGTCGTAGCGGGAGCCCCTCAGATACGCAGTATTTT.

V and J are TRBV27 and TRBJ1-4; 11 bases are shared with TRBD1. V trimming: 4 bases; J trimming: 6 bases; junction bases outside the gene matches: 4. Germline-derived CDR1 and CDR2 are MNHEY and SMNVEV (reference sequence). The CDR3 has 15 residues. Here the CDR3 reads CASSSSGQGDEKLFF. The CDR3 DNA reads as TGTGCCAGCAGTTCGTCGGGACAGGGGGATGAAAAACTGTTTTTT. Full variable domain (outside the CDR3, taken from reference TRBV27 and TRBJ1-4): EAQVTQNPRYLITVTGKKLTVTCSQNMNHEYMSWYRQDPGLGLRQIYYSMNVEVTDKGDVPEGYKVSRKEKRNFPLILESPSPNQTSLYFCASSSSGQGDEKLFFGSGTQLSVL.

This sequence joins TRBV28 and TRBJ1-5; D gene unclear. V was clipped by 6 bases and J by 4 bases, with 7 bases between them. The CDR3 has 12 residues. CDR1 is MDHEN, CDR2 SYDVKM, per germline. CDR3 in DNA: TGTGCCAGCAGATTGGAGAATCAGCCCCAGCATTTT. Protein sequence: CASRLENQPQHF.

This clone was counted ten times or more. The rearrangement joins TRBV19 to TRBJ2-4, with 10 bases that match TRBD1. V gave up 5 bases and J gave up 0 bases; unmatched junction bases: 4. This CDR3 comprises 16 residues. Germline V gene lookup returns CDR1 LNHDA and CDR2 SQIVND (reference sequence). This CDR3 is CASSRQGALAKNIQYF. CDR3 coding DNA: TGTGCCAGTAGTCGACAGGGGGCCCTAGCCAAAAACATTCAGTACTTC.

This rearrangement joins TRBV5-6 to TRBJ2-5; 10 positions agree with TRBD2. With the DNA end fitting TRBJ2-7 better, the J assignment may be wrong. The CDR3 extends over 15 amino acids. Germline-derived CDR1 and CDR2 are SGHDT and YYEEEE. Here the CDR3 DNA reads TGTGCCAGCAGCTTGGCCAGCGGGAGGGCCTACGAGCAGTACTTC. Amino acids: CASSLASGRAYEQYF.

The V and J genes are TRBV11-2 and TRBJ2-2, with 8 bases fitting TRBD2. V lost 4 bases, J lost 3 bases, and 1 base stayed unmatched. This CDR3 contains 14 residues. CDR1 is SGHAT and CDR2 is FQNNGV in the germline V gene. CDR3 residues: CASSSGGYTGELFF. Here the CDR3 DNA reads TGTGCCAGCAGCTCGGGAGGGTACACCGGGGAGCTGTTTTTT.

This sequence joins TRBV4-1 and TRBJ2-7; TRBD1 agrees at 8 bases. CDR3 length equals 17 residues. Germline CDR1 and CDR2: MGHRA and YSYEKL. The trim removed 0 bases at V and 6 bases at J, leaving 13 bases unmatched. The CDR3 nucleotides are TGCGCCAGCAGCCAAGAGAAGGCCCGGGGACAGGATCGCGAGCAGTACTTC. Its protein product is CASSQEKARGQDREQYF.

The chain links TRBV5-4 to TRBJ2-5, with 9 bases lining up with TRBD2. Looked up from germline, CDR1 is SGHNT and CDR2 is YYREEE (reference sequence). The J segment lost 5 bases and the V segment lost 3 bases, leaving 5 bases of the junction unmatched. The CDR3 totals 14 residues. The CDR3 DNA reads as TGTGCCAGCAGCTATGCGGGAGGGGGGGAGACCCAGTACTTC. Protein: CASSYAGGGETQYF.

The V call is TRBV27, the J call TRBJ2-1; TRBD2 aligns across 8 bases. Germline V gene sequence: CDR1 MNHEY, CDR2 SMNVEV (reference sequence). The CDR3 covers 16 residues. The V segment lost 2 bases and the J segment 1 base; nucleotides outside the gene matches: 4. CDR3 in DNA: TGTGCCAGCAGTTTAAGAGCGGGGGTGTCCTACAATGAGCAGTTCTTC. Translating gives CASSLRAGVSYNEQFF.

The chain is built from TRBV4-1 and TRBJ2-1; 10 positions agree with TRBD2. This CDR3 has 16 residues. Germline CDR1 reads MGHRA; CDR2 reads YSYEKL. With V trimmed by 0 bases and J by 9 bases, 8 bases remained unmatched. CDR3 in DNA: TGCGCCAGCAGCCAAGATACTAGCGGGAAGATGGCTGAGCAGTTCTTC. Residues: CASSQDTSGKMAEQFF.

This clone showed up many times. This chain uses TRBV7-9 with TRBJ2-1, with D uncertain. From germline, CDR1 is SEHNR and CDR2 FQNEAQ (reference sequence). V was shortened by 0 bases and J by 4 bases, with 7 bases between the two germline ends. This CDR3 region has 14 residues. As DNA, the CDR3 is TGTGCCAGCAGCTTAGCGTCGTATTACAATGAGCAGTTCTTC. Residues: CASSLASYYNEQFF. The complete variable domain, with remaining parts taken from reference TRBV7-9 and TRBJ2-1, reads DTGVSQNPRHKITKRGQNVTFRCDPISEHNRLYWYRQTLGQGPEFLTYFQNEAQLEKSRLLSDRFSAERPKGSFSTLEIQRTEQGDSAMYLCASSLASYYNEQFFGPGTRLTVL.

This chain links TRBV27 with TRBJ2-5, with TRBD1 matching over 8 bases. Germline loops: CDR1 MNHEY, CDR2 SMNVEV (reference sequence). The CDR3 consists of 17 residues. Trimming removed 5 bases from V and 2 bases from J; junction bases left unmatched: 13. For the CDR3, the DNA is TGTGCCAGCAGTGAGCAAACGGGACAGGAGAAACAAGAGACCCAGTACTTC. Translated, it gives CASSEQTGQEKQETQYF.

The J gene is TRBJ2-7, the V gene TRBV11-2, with 8 positions matching TRBD2. The CDR3 has 15 residues. V lost 2 bases, J lost 5 bases, and 8 bases stayed unmatched. Germline lookup yields CDR1 SGHAT and CDR2 FQNNGV. This chain's CDR3 is CASSLFTAGGNEQYF. As DNA, the CDR3 is TGTGCCAGCAGCTTATTTACGGCGGGAGGCAACGAGCAGTACTTC.

The chain links TRBV5-5 to TRBJ2-3; tentatively, D is TRBD1 or TRBD2 (5 bases each). The CDR3 runs 16 residues. The V end was cut by 1 base, the J end by 5 bases, with 17 bases between. CDR1 and CDR2 (germline): SGHKS, YYEKEE (reference sequence). The CDR3 reads CASSLWVRGGIDTQYF. CDR3 coding DNA: TGTGCCAGCAGCTTGTGGGTGAGGGGCGGCATAGATACGCAGTATTTT. Based on the CDR3 plus reference TRBV5-5 and TRBJ2-3, the full variable domain is DAGVTQSPTHLIKTRGQQVTLRCSPISGHKSVSWYQQVLGQGPQFIFQYYEKEERGRGNFPDRFSARQFPNYSSELNVNALLLGDSALYLCASSLWVRGGIDTQYFGPGTRLTVL.

This clone turned up a few times. The gene calls are TRBV6-6 and TRBJ1-2; D is uncertain. CDR1 and CDR2 (germline): MNHNY, SVGAGI (reference sequence). This CDR3 spans 13 amino acids. V lost 7 bases, J lost 4 bases, and 13 bases lay in between. The CDR3 reads CASTPGSFYGYTF. In nucleotides, the CDR3 is TGTGCCAGCACCCCGGGCAGCTTCTATGGCTACACCTTC.